This TCR beta chain is drawn from a study of blood T cell repertoires in COVID-19. Germline CDR1 and CDR2: PRHDT and FYEKMQ (reference sequence). The CDR3 length is 15 residues. Germline trimming cut 3 bases from V and 4 bases from J; bases unmatched to any gene: 7. In the source study's methods: Quantification of nucleated cells was approximated via reference gene primer amplification. Sequencing used immunoSEQ multiplex PCR; TCRdb keeps in-frame clones, though not all of them. The DNA was the basis for D and trimming; V, J and clone size are from that table. The table lists more than 150,000 clones, about four fifths of them singletons, with approximately 12% in the top ten.

The chain recombines TRBV13 with TRBJ2-5, with 8 bases that match TRBD2. The receptor's source is an elderly woman with COVID-19, enrolled during active disease. The sample consisted of peripheral blood. This chain's CDR3 is CASSFGAAGVETQYF. In nucleotides, the CDR3 is TGTGCCAGCAGCTTTGGGGCAGCGGGGGTAGAGACCCAGTACTTC. The full variable domain, its missing parts supplied by reference TRBV13 and TRBJ2-5, is AAGVIQSPRHLIKEKRETATLKCYPIPRHDTVYWYQQGPGQDPQFLISFYEKMQSDKGSIPDRFSAQQFSDYHSELNMSSLELGDSALYFCASSFGAAGVETQYFGPGTRLLVL.